Shown below are 25 T cell receptor beta chains from a single sample sequenced in a study of T cell responses to AZD1222 COVID-19 vaccine. TCRdb keeps only in-frame clones here, not all; method: immunoSEQ multiplex PCR. The sample has about 110,000 clones, more than 70% seen once. Sequenced here: peripheral blood, sampled 28 days after the second AZD1222 dose. The origin of the receptors is an adult who received the AZD1222 COVID-19 vaccine.

The chain combines TRBV27 with TRBJ1-5, with D maybe TRBD1 (5 bases). Trimming left V 8 bases short and J 2 bases short, with 19 bases between. The length of the CDR3 is 16 residues. Germline values: CDR1 MNHEY, CDR2 SMNVEV (reference sequence). The CDR3 DNA follows: TGTGCCAGCGGCAAAACAGGAGGCTTAGGCAATCAGCCCCAGCATTTT. Protein product: CASGKTGGLGNQPQHF.

This chain joins TRBV5-5 and TRBJ1-5; D may be TRBD1 (6 bases). The CDR3 spans 17 residues. CDR1 SGHKS and CDR2 YYEKEE come from the germline V gene (reference sequence). Deletions cut 4 bases from V and 3 bases from J, with 20 bases between. CDR3 sequence: CASSNHGGGTTNQPQHF. The CDR3 DNA reads TGTGCCAGCAGCAATCATGGGGGGGGCACGACCAATCAGCCCCAGCATTTT.

The CDR3 DNA reads as TGTGCCAGCAGCTTATCTGGACTAGTGAACAATGAGCAGTTCTTC. It yields the protein CASSLSGLVNNEQFF. The rearrangement uses TRBV7-3 and TRBJ2-1; 7 nucleotides align to TRBD2. The CDR3 runs 15 residues. Germline V gene sequence: CDR1 SGHTA, CDR2 FQGTGA. The V and J ends lost 2 bases and 5 bases, in that order; junction bases with no gene match: 6.

This clone was found once. The chain joins TRBV5-1 to TRBJ2-3, with 10 bases aligning to TRBD1. After removal of 0 bases from V and 6 bases from J, the junction contained 13 bases not matched to a gene. This CDR3 spans 18 amino acids. Per germline, CDR1 SGHRS and CDR2 YFSETQ. The DNA of the CDR3 is TGCGCCAGCAGCTTGGGATTACTTGGGACAGGGGACGGCGATACGCAGTATTTT. It codes for CASSLGLLGTGDGDTQYF.

V gene TRBV5-6 combines with J gene TRBJ1-2; TRBD1 might be the D (5 bases). This CDR3 region has 15 residues. Trimming removed 0 bases at V and 3 bases at J, with 12 bases between. CDR1 is SGHDT and CDR2 is YYEEEE in the germline V gene. CDR3 loop: CASSLGQGSYYGYTF. In nucleotides, the CDR3 is TGTGCCAGCAGCTTGGGGCAGGGATCGTACTATGGCTACACCTTC.

This rearrangement joins TRBV7-9 to TRBJ1-3; unclear D gene. Trimming left V 6 bases short and J 1 base short, with 19 bases between. Looked up from germline, CDR1 is SEHNR and CDR2 is FQNEAQ (reference sequence). The CDR3 covers 17 residues. This CDR3 reads CASRKPRTDFSGNTIYF. For the CDR3, the DNA is TGTGCCAGCAGAAAGCCTCGGACCGACTTTTCTGGAAACACCATATATTTT. Together with reference TRBV7-9 and TRBJ1-3, the CDR3 gives the full variable domain: DTGVSQNPRHKITKRGQNVTFRCDPISEHNRLYWYRQTLGQGPEFLTYFQNEAQLEKSRLLSDRFSAERPKGSFSTLEIQRTEQGDSAMYLCASRKPRTDFSGNTIYFGEGSWLTVV.

V gene TRBV4-3 combines with J gene TRBJ1-2; a possible D gene is TRBD1 (6 bases). This CDR3 is 15 amino acids long. Per germline, CDR1 LGHNA and CDR2 YSLEER. V shed 0 bases and J shed 5 bases, with 13 bases lying between them. CDR3 region: CASSQDTGARYGYTF. In DNA, the CDR3 is TGCGCCAGCAGCCAAGACACGGGGGCGCGTTATGGCTACACCTTC.

Remarks on this clone: Compared with germline, one end of the junction differs, possibly owing to a read error. The V and J genes are TRBV5-5 and TRBJ1-2; D not resolved. Germline V gene data show CDR1 as SGHKS and CDR2 as YYEKEE (reference sequence). This CDR3 contains 13 residues. The CDR3 reads CASSSGSMATPSF. The CDR3 DNA follows: TGTGCCAGCAGCAGCGGTTCTATGGCTACACCCAGCTTC.

The V and J genes are TRBV10-2 and TRBJ1-4; TRBD1 aligns across 9 bases. The CDR3 runs 13 residues. CDR1 is WSHSY and CDR2 is SAAADI in the germline V gene. The J segment lost 8 bases and the V segment lost 8 bases, leaving 6 bases of the junction unmatched. The CDR3 DNA reads TGCGCCAGCGTGGACAGGGGTTCCGAAAAACTGTTTTTT. It encodes CASVDRGSEKLFF.

V gene TRBV6-5 combines with J gene TRBJ1-2; maybe TRBD1 (5 bases). CDR1 MNHEY and CDR2 SVGAGI come from the germline V gene. Trimming removed 6 bases at V and 0 bases at J, with 11 bases between. The CDR3 loop spans 14 amino acids. In nucleotides, the CDR3 is TGTGCCAGCAGGCCCGACAGAGCTAACTATGGCTACACCTTC. Amino acids: CASRPDRANYGYTF.

The chain joins TRBV19 to TRBJ2-2, with TRBD2 identical over 12 bases. There are 16 residues in the CDR3. CDR1 LNHDA and CDR2 SQIVND come from the germline V gene (reference sequence). Trimming cost V 3 bases and J 4 bases; bases outside gene matches: 3. This CDR3 is CASSIPSGGATGELFF. In DNA form, the CDR3 reads TGTGCCAGTAGTATCCCTAGCGGGGGGGCCACCGGGGAGCTGTTTTTT.

V and J are TRBV2 and TRBJ1-4; D call uncertain. Per germline, CDR1 SNHLY and CDR2 FYNNEI. Between the trimmed V and J ends, which lost 3 bases and 5 bases, there was a span of 10 bases. CDR3 length equals 14 residues. CDR3 protein: CASSELSENEKLFF. As DNA, the CDR3 is TGTGCCAGCAGTGAGTTGTCAGAAAATGAAAAACTGTTTTTT.

The V call is TRBV27, the J call TRBJ2-1; possible D gene TRBD2, 5 bases. The germline V gene has CDR1 MNHEY and CDR2 SMNVEV (reference sequence). The CDR3 has 15 amino acids. Trimming removed 5 bases from V and 7 bases from J, with 18 bases in between. CDR3 loop: CASSRSPGGWNEQFF. Here the CDR3 DNA reads TGTGCCAGCAGTCGATCACCTGGCGGGTGGAATGAGCAGTTCTTC.

With respect to this clone: In this CDR3 the conserved last residue, phenylalanine or tryptophan, is missing, so a read error is likely. Because the CDR3's place on the DNA is in doubt, the DNA is left out and the CDR3 is given as listed by TCRdb. The CDR3 is CASSRCLGRHKV. V gene TRBV4-3 combines with J gene TRBJ2-6. Germline V gene lookup returns CDR1 LGHNA and CDR2 YSLEER. The length of the CDR3 is 12 amino acids, counting both ends.

CDR3 residues: CASSLVQGAGETQYF. The CDR3 region has the DNA TGCGCCAGCAGCTTGGTACAGGGGGCAGGAGAGACCCAGTACTTC. This chain connects TRBV5-1 to TRBJ2-5, with 9 bases fitting TRBD1. The germline V gene has CDR1 SGHRS and CDR2 YFSETQ. The CDR3 spans 15 residues. V was pared by 0 bases and J by 4 bases, with 4 bases of the junction left unmatched.

This chain joins TRBV25-1 and TRBJ2-1; 8 bases fit TRBD1. The CDR3 is 17 amino acids. Germline CDR1 reads MGHDK; CDR2 reads SYGVNS. V lost 3 bases to trimming and J lost 4 bases; unmatched junction nucleotides: 11. Here the CDR3 DNA reads TGTGCCAGCAGTGACGAACCCGCAGGGGGCAAGTACAATGAGCAGTTCTTC. This sequence encodes CASSDEPAGGKYNEQFF.

J is TRBJ1-1 and V is TRBV29-1, with 8 positions matching TRBD1. Trimming cost V 7 bases and J 2 bases; bases outside gene matches: 6. Germline CDR1 and CDR2: SQVTM and ANQGSEA. The CDR3 spans 13 residues. CDR3 sequence (DNA): TGCAGCGGTGGACAGGGTATTAACACTGAAGCTTTCTTT. Encoded protein: CSGGQGINTEAFF.

This clone was detected only once. The chain recombines TRBV28 with TRBJ1-5, with D perhaps matching TRBD1 (6 bases). The germline V gene encodes CDR1 MDHEN and CDR2 SYDVKM. Trimming took 1 base from V and 6 from J, leaving 19 bases between them. The CDR3 runs 17 residues. The CDR3 loop is CASSLYHRGAAGQPQHF. The CDR3 bases are TGTGCCAGCAGTTTATATCACCGGGGGGCGGCTGGTCAGCCCCAGCATTTT.

CDR3 in DNA: TGTGCCATCAGTGAGTCCGCGGGACAGGGCGGCACTGAAGCTTTCTTT. The encoded protein is CAISESAGQGGTEAFF. The rearrangement joins TRBV10-3 to TRBJ1-1; the match to TRBD1 covers 9 bases. Germline V lookup: CDR1 ENHRY, CDR2 SYGVKD. The V and J ends lost 0 bases and 4 bases, in that order; junction bases with no gene match: 6. The CDR3 spans 16 residues.

With respect to this clone: Within the sample, other DNA sequences also encode this same CDR3. The rearrangement joins TRBV6-5 to TRBJ1-1; maybe TRBD1 (5 bases). V was trimmed by 2 bases and J by 2 bases, leaving 6 bases between them. CDR1 is MNHEY, CDR2 SVGAGI, per germline. This CDR3 has 13 amino acids. The CDR3 region is CASSYRGNTEAFF. CDR3 sequence (DNA): TGTGCCAGCAGTTACAGGGGAAACACTGAAGCTTTCTTT.

The chain has TRBV3-1 (or the pseudogene TRBV3-2) and TRBJ1-3; tentatively, D is TRBD1 (5 bases). Germline lookup yields CDR1 LGHDT and CDR2 YNNKEL (reference sequence). V was shortened by 3 bases and J by 0 bases, with 15 bases between the two germline ends. This CDR3 contains 17 residues. CDR3 loop: CASSHIKQASSGNTIYF. CDR3 coding DNA: TGTGCCAGCAGCCACATAAAACAGGCCTCCTCTGGAAACACCATATATTTT.

The chain combines TRBV5-6 with TRBJ2-7; weak D call: TRBD2 (8 bases). V was trimmed by 4 bases and J by 5 bases, leaving 16 bases between them. Germline V gives CDR1 SGHDT, CDR2 YYEEEE. The CDR3 runs to 14 residues. The CDR3 DNA reads TGTGCCAGCAGCGACAGGGCGGGGGGACACGAGCAGTACTTC. Amino acid sequence: CASSDRAGGHEQYF. Looking up the rest from reference TRBV5-6 and TRBJ2-7 gives the full variable domain: DAGVTQSPTHLIKTRGQQVTLRCSPKSGHDTVSWYQQALGQGPQFIFQYYEEEERQRGNFPDRFSGHQFPNYSSELNVNALLLGDSALYLCASSDRAGGHEQYFGPGTRLTVT.

The chain links TRBV28 to TRBJ2-1; D is possibly TRBD1 (6 bases). V was cut by 5 bases and J by 8 bases, with 19 bases left in between. Germline CDR1 is MDHEN and CDR2 is SYDVKM. The CDR3 spans 15 residues. This CDR3 reads CASSDPGHARDEQFF. CDR3 coding DNA: TGTGCCAGCAGTGACCCGGGACACGCCAGGGATGAGCAGTTCTTC. Looking up the rest from reference TRBV28 and TRBJ2-1 gives the full variable domain: DVKVTQSSRYLVKRTGEKVFLECVQDMDHENMFWYRQDPGLGLRLIYFSYDVKMKEKGDIPEGYSVSREKKERFSLILESASTNQTSMYLCASSDPGHARDEQFFGPGTRLTVL.

The rearrangement joins TRBV4-2 to TRBJ2-3; TRBD1 matches at 9 bases. This CDR3 contains 16 residues. The V segment lost 5 bases and the J segment 0 bases; nucleotides outside the gene matches: 6. Germline-derived CDR1 and CDR2 are LGHNA and YNFKEQ. The DNA of the CDR3 is TGTGCCAGCAGCGCCACGGGACAGGGAAGCACAGATACGCAGTATTTT. Residues: CASSATGQGSTDTQYF.

This clone was counted a single time. This CDR3 is CASSYSRDGERPQHF. The CDR3 DNA sequence: TGTGCCAGCAGTTACTCAAGGGACGGTGAGAGGCCCCAGCATTTT. The chain uses TRBV6-5 and TRBJ1-5; weak D call: TRBD1 (5 bases). Germline V gene sequence: CDR1 MNHEY, CDR2 SVGAGI. The V end lost 0 bases, the J end lost 9 bases, and 15 bases lay between the germline ends. This CDR3 comprises 15 residues.